This paragraph covers one T cell receptor (beta chain) sequence. Its antigen remains unidentified. Base-call qualities are not available, and no considerably larger clone is one nucleotide away. The sample is drawn from a study of cytomegalovirus exposure and HLA in healthy donors (TCRdb year 2017). Regarding the research as a whole: An earlier analysis of 550 to 700 of the donors reported 250 to 300 Gb of sequence data and 100 million to 140 million unique TCR beta sequences from 150 million to 200 million T cells. An early release covering roughly 600 HLA-typed donors comprised about 320 gigabases of sequencing data and around 85 million unique TCR sequences. Of the roughly 400 genotyped donors, 81% fell in the genetic ancestry cluster associated with self-reported Caucasian donors. The study was designed to test whether signatures of past pathogen exposure could be identified by cataloging public T cell receptors. Using immunosequencing, the study profiled T cell repertoires from about 650 subjects and related those repertoires to cytomegalovirus serostatus. Besides the first cohort of roughly 700 subjects, a separate validation cohort made up of 120 different subjects was used. The study combined high-throughput TCR immunosequencing, statistical association of individual TCRs with disease status, and machine learning to predict cytomegalovirus infection status. A later analysis re-analyzed previously published TCR beta repertoires from roughly 600 donors and added high-resolution HLA genotyping to study TCR occurrence patterns. The later analysis used no new phenotypic data to find candidate immune exposures, relying instead on TCR beta sequences and their occurrence across donors. In an earlier analysis of 587 of the donors, high-throughput TCR beta sequencing was used to judge whether each TCR beta V gene segment behaved as functional or pseudogenic. Donor age, sex, ethnicity and CMV serostatus were compiled alongside the repertoire data. A later genetic analysis took genome-wide SNP genotypes for about three fifths of the 666 donors and used that subset as a discovery cohort. All discovery cohort repertoires had been generated using a single sequencing platform. Both class I and class II loci were covered by HLA typing, at four-digit resolution. Typing coverage differed by locus: A, B, C, DRB1 and DQB1 were typed in roughly 620-630 donors, DQA1 in 500 to 550, DPA1 in approximately 600, and DPB1 in 450 to 480. Because of strong linkage in the cohort, roughly five DR-DQ haplotypes were treated as single units for association and clustering. Among about 370 genotyped donors of the cohort, an average of around 250,000 unique TCR beta nucleotide sequences was sequenced per donor, of which 15% to 20% were non-productive.

To prepare the library, the immunoSEQ multiplex PCR assay was applied. For the multiplex PCR, a mixture combining 60 forward primers for TCR Vbeta segments and 13 reverse primers for TCR Jbeta segments was used. A multiplex PCR assay on genomic DNA amplified the CDR3 region of rearranged TCR beta genes. The amplified TCR beta libraries were sequenced on the Illumina HiSeq System as 87-base-pair reads. In the source study's methods: A later analysis tallied roughly 76 million unique TCR beta chains across the 550 to 850 repertoires, and around 9.9 million of those chains were shared by two or more donors. Raw reads were error-corrected and collapsed into unique sequences with a nearest-neighbor algorithm that merged closely related sequences to remove PCR and sequencing errors. V, D and J gene segments were assigned by aligning CDR3 sequences to IMGT reference sequences. For a sequence to be retained, a match of at least six nucleotides to both a V gene segment and a J gene segment was required. A rearrangement was called productive if the CDR3 had no stop codons and remained in frame with V and J, and every other rearrangement was called non-productive. CDR3 was defined according to IMGT convention as the region running from the second conserved V-encoded cysteine to the conserved J-encoded phenylalanine. Sequences without an unambiguous match to a single V gene segment were excluded from the earlier analysis of 450 to 750 of the donors. In an earlier analysis of approximately 500 of the donors, a V segment was called functional when productive rearrangements were above 56.7%, and segregating when the standard deviation between donors exceeded 5%. A statistical classification framework was built to diagnose cytomegalovirus status from the catalog of TCR beta chain sequences. V and J gene assignment, in a later analysis, came from comparing TCR nucleotide sequences with IMGT/GENE-DB human TR gene sequences. A later analysis assigned CDR3 sequences and most-parsimonious VDJ recombination scenarios with the TCRdist pipeline. In a later analysis, every TCR beta chain was defined by the combination of its CDR3 amino acid sequence and its V-gene family, and reads without a unique V-gene family were dropped. As a way to deal with suspected cross-contamination and a sequencing artifact, a later analysis dropped nearly 600 nucleotide sequences that were highly shared and had low generation probability. In a later analysis, a clonal expansion index for each public chain was calculated from normalized within-repertoire ranks of inferred template counts. In a later analysis, generation probabilities were computed using a VDJ recombination model fitted to out-of-frame rearrangements, and the results were checked against IGoR. A later analysis scored TCR-TCR, TCR-HLA and TCR-CMV co-occurrence with hypergeometric tests, applying a repertoire-size bias correction to TCR pairs. To estimate false discovery rates, a later analysis permuted the HLA or CMV assignments 20 times. A later analysis grouped co-occurring TCRs with DBSCAN, adding TCRdist sequence similarity when clustering within HLA-allele-positive subsets. Co-occurrence clustering excluded repertoires with fewer than 30,000 or more than 120,000 public chains, plus five with anomalous nucleotide sharing. Imported from immuneACCESS, the table was reduced by TCRdb to in-frame sequences with V and J called. These copies leave out some clones; in studies compared against another copy, an unresolved V gene accounts for under half, and the cause of the remainder is not known. V, J and clone size are taken as reported in that table, and D and trimming were inferred from the DNA itself. The sample profile shows about 80,000 clones; roughly two thirds of them were found once. 6.5% to 7.5% of the sample lies in the top ten.

Results the study describes overall, beyond this receptor: Roughly uniform sequencing depth across donors was assumed in presence/absence analyses, although this assumption may not hold. Cytomegalovirus status was reported to be diagnosed by the classifier with high specificity and sensitivity in both the original and validation cohorts. While some public TCRs were present in many individuals, most TCR sequences turned up only very rarely across donors. In the study, roughly 160 TCR beta chains were listed as associated with cytomegalovirus. In vitro tests confirmed that three of the cytomegalovirus-associated TCR beta chains recognize cytomegalovirus antigens. A cluster of highly shared sequence variants was judged likely to represent a technical artifact of the sequencing pipeline. For the cohort, immune exposure information was limited to CMV serostatus. Because the 87-base-pair reads could not distinguish some IMGT-functional V segments, including TRBV6-2 and TRBV6-3, those segments were excluded. The authors suggested that the approach could potentially be extended to other disease states and immunological phenotypes. Only TCR beta chains were sequenced in this cohort, and the absence of alpha or paired-chain data limited detectable features. Most CMV-associated TCR beta chains appeared to be HLA-restricted in a later analysis, and the HLA associations seemed to be driven largely by CMV exposure. Assigning TCR associations to individual alleles was difficult when HLA alleles, especially DR and DQ, strongly co-occurred. In a later analysis, TCR association rates were found to vary across HLA loci, with the most associated TCRs seen for DRB1 alleles and the fewest for HLA-C alleles. Linkage disequilibrium might explain the correlated functional status among segregating V segments, but an unknown experimental factor could not be excluded. A further reported finding was that TCR beta sequences accurately predicted the HLA-A and HLA-B alleles for most subjects in the first cohort. Some 16 rarely observed V segments, including chromosome 9 orphons, were excluded from the earlier analysis of approximately 500 of the donors because counts were too low. V-gene and J-gene trimming of TCR beta chains was associated with a missense DCLRE1C variant in a later genetic analysis, and the association was replicated in an independent cohort. In a later analysis, more than 15,000 TCR beta sequences were associated with specific HLA alleles at a false discovery rate of 0.05. Because some donors lacked HLA typing at each locus, the association tests relied only on the typed subset. According to a later analysis, parvovirus B19, influenza, CMV and Epstein-Barr virus appeared linked to several top co-occurrence clusters. Broadly in line with IMGT annotations, most TCR beta V segments showed up in productive rearrangements about 87% or about 30% of the time in an earlier analysis of approximately 600 of the donors. In a later genetic analysis, fewer N-insertions in productive TCRs were reported among donors in an Asian-associated ancestry cluster than the roughly 710-donor mean. A later analysis found that HLA-associated TCR beta chains were more clonally expanded and had lower generation probabilities than equally common non-associated chains.

The cohort comprised 710 or so healthy bone marrow donors. At the time of sampling, every cohort member was nominally healthy, though immune exposures that went unrecorded were likely present. The donor tested CMV seropositive and was one of the 289 seropositive cohort members. Every donor gave a peripheral blood sample, and the peripheral blood mononuclear cells from that sample were used for TCR beta sequencing. The Qiagen DNeasy Blood Extraction Kit was used to extract genomic DNA from the blood cell samples. The germline V gene (reference sequence) supplies CDR1 PRHDT and CDR2 FYEKMQ. The CDR3, from cysteine to phenylalanine, totals 15 residues. The CDR3 DNA has 45 bases and is translated from base 1. A distance of 10 bases separates the germline ends of V and J, which lose 0 bases and 2 bases respectively.

Sequencing was carried out using PBMCs. This chain joins TRBV13 to TRBJ1-1; confidence is insufficient to name the D gene. This TCR derives from a woman between 50 and 59 years old in good health and CMV-seropositive. CDR3 loop: CASSLGLSSNTEAFF. The nucleotide sequence reads as follows: TGTGCCAGCAGCTTAGGTCTCTCCTCCAACACTGAAGCTTTCTTT.